This TCR beta chain was profiled in a study of identical twins. MiXCR, run by TCRdb on the 5' RACE reads, gives a single entry per CDR3 protein. The table records fewer than 650,000 distinct CDR3 sequences, 7.1% of them present only once. Broader study findings: Abundant cord blood beta clonotypes carried fewer insertions; memory repertoires showed none.

At least ten counts were recorded for this clonotype. The antigen is not known. This sample also belongs to another study, concerning yellow fever vaccine responses in identical twins.

Sequenced sample: PBMCs. The origin of this receptor is a woman under 30 in good health.

CDR3 DNA sequence: TGCAGCGTTGAAGAAGTCTCTCAAGGCTACGAGCAGTACTTC. Translated: CSVEEVSQGYEQYF. J is TRBJ2-7 and V is TRBV29-1; unclear D gene. This CDR3 comprises 14 residues. The ends were cut back, 0 bases at V and 3 bases at J, with 12 bases in the middle. CDR1 is SQVTM, CDR2 ANQGSEA, per germline.